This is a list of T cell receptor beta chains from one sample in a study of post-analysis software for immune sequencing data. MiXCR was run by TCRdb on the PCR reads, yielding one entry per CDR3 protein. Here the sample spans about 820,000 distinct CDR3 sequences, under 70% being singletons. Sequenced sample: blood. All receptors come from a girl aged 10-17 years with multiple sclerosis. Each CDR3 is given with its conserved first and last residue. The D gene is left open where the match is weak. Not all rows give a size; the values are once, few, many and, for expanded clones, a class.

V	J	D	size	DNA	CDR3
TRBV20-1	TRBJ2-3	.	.	TGCAGTGCTTGTAGCACAGATACGCAGTATTTT	CSACSTDTQYF
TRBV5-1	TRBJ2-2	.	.	TGCGCCAGCAGCTTTGGGGGTGTGACAGACACCGGGGAGCTGTTTTTT	CASSFGGVTDTGELFF
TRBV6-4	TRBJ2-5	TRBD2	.	TGTGCCAGCAGTGAGACGGCTAGCGGGGGGAGTGAGACCCAGTACTTC	CASSETASGGSETQYF
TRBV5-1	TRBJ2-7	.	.	TGCGCCAGCAGCTTGAGGGGCTGGAACCACGAGCAGTACTTC	CASSLRGWNHEQYF
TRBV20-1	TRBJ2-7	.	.	TGCAGTGCTCTCGGGCCTTACGAGCAGTACTTC	CSALGPYEQYF
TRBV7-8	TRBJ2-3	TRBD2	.	TGTGCCAGCAGCTTAGCGCGGACTAGATCTAGCACAGATACGCAGTATTTT	CASSLARTRSSTDTQYF
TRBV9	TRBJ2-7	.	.	TGTGCCAGCAGCGTAGAAAGGGTTAACAGGGAGGGCGAGCAGTACTTC	CASSVERVNREGEQYF
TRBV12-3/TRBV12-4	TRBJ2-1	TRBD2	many	TGTGCCAGCAGTGTGACTAGCGGGAGCTCGCAGCAGTTCTTC	CASSVTSGSSQQFF
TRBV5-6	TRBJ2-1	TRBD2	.	TGTGCCAGCAGCGATAAGATAGCGGGAGGGCCTTATGAGCAGTTCTTC	CASSDKIAGGPYEQFF
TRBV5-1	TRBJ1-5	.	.	TGCGCCAGCAGCTTGGCGGCAGGAAAGCTGCCCCAGCATTTT	CASSLAAGKLPQHF
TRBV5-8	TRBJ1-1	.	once	TGTGCCAGCAACACCGTTGGTCTGGGGGTGCACACTGAAGCTTTCTTT	CASNTVGLGVHTEAFF
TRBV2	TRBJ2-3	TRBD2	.	TGTGCCAGCAGTGAAGGCGGGGGGCCGACAGATACGCAGTATTTT	CASSEGGGPTDTQYF
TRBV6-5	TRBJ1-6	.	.	TGTGCCAGCAGTTACCCAGGGTTGTTTTCACCCCTCCACTTT	CASSYPGLFSPLHF
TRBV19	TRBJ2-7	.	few	TGTGCCAGTAGTATGGATACAACCTACGAGCAGTACTTC	CASSMDTTYEQYF
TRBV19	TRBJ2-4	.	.	TGTGCCAGTGCCCCCGGGCGGGTCGTAGCCAAAAACATTCAGTACTTC	CASAPGRVVAKNIQYF
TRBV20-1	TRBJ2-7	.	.	TGCAGTGCTAGAAGGGCAGGGTGGACCTACGAGCAGTACTTC	CSARRAGWTYEQYF
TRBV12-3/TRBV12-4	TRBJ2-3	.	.	TGTGTCAGCAGTTCCCTACCACCCGGGACATCAGCAGATACGCAGTATTTT	CVSSSLPPGTSADTQYF
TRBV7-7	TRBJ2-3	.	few	TGTGCCAGCAGTCCGACCGCTTCTAGCACAGATACGCAGTATTTT	CASSPTASSTDTQYF
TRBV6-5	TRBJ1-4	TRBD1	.	TGTGCCAGCAGTTACTCGGGACAGGGGGTGCCCCTTCGTAATGAAAAACTGTTTTTT	CASSYSGQGVPLRNEKLFF
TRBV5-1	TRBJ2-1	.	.	TGCGCCAGCAGCTTGGACCGGATAGACAATGAGCAGTTCTTC	CASSLDRIDNEQFF
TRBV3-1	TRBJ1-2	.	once	TGTGCCAGCAGCCAAGATAGGCAAGGCTACACCTTC	CASSQDRQGYTF
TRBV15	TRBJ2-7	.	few	TGTGCCACCAGCAGACCCGGAGTTACCTACGAGCAGTACTTC	CATSRPGVTYEQYF
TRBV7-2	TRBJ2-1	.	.	TGTGCCAGCAGCTTTAGCTGGGGCCTCAATGAGCAGTTCTTC	CASSFSWGLNEQFF
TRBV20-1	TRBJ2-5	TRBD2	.	TGCAGTCCCTTTTTAGCGGGGGCTTTGGAGACCCAGTACTTC	CSPFLAGALETQYF
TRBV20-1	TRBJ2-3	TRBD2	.	TGCAGTGCTGGAGCACTTCTAGCGGGGGAAAAAGATGCGCAGTATTTT	CSAGALLAGEKDAQYF
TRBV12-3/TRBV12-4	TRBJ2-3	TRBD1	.	TGTGCCAGCAGTCCCGGTACAGGGGCGGATACGCAGTATTTT	CASSPGTGADTQYF
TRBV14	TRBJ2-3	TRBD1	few	TGTGCCAGCAGCACAACTTCCGGGACAGACTCAGATACGCAGTATTTT	CASSTTSGTDSDTQYF
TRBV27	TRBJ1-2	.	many	TGTGCCAGCAGGATCCACGCGCCGCCCGGCTATGGCTACACCTTC	CASRIHAPPGYGYTF
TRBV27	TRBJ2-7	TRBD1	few	TGTGCCAGCAGGGCCCCCAGGGGGAGTCTCTACGAGCAGTACTTC	CASRAPRGSLYEQYF
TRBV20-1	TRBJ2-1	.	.	TGCAGTGCTATACCCCATGGGGGTGATCGGTACAATGAGCAGTTCTTC	CSAIPHGGDRYNEQFF
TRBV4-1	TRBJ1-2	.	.	TGCGCCAGCAGCCAAGATATCGGCCTCTATGGCTACACCTTC	CASSQDIGLYGYTF
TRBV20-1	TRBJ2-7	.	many	TGCAGTGCTTCAGAAGTTTACGAGCAGTACTTC	CSASEVYEQYF
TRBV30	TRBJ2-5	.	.	TGTGCCTGGAGTGTCGACCGGCGGGAGACCCAGTACTTC	CAWSVDRRETQYF
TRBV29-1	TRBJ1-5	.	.	TGCAGCGTTGTATGGGGCGATCAGCCCCAGCATTTT	CSVVWGDQPQHF
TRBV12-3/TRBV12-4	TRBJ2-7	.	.	TGTGCCAGCACCCCCGGGCTAGATGGCTACGAGCAGTACTTC	CASTPGLDGYEQYF
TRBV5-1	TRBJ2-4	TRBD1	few	TGCGCCAGCAGCTGGACAGGGGGCTCAGGGGACATTCAGTACTTC	CASSWTGGSGDIQYF
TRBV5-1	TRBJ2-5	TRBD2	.	TGCGCCAGCAGCTCCGTACTAGCGGGAGGCCAAGAGAACCAGTACTTC	CASSSVLAGGQENQYF
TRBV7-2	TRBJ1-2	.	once	TGTGCCAGCAGCCTAATGACTCAAGGTCTTGGTGGTGGCTACACCTTC	CASSLMTQGLGGGYTF
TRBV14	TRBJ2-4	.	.	TGTGCCAGCAGCCAAGATTCGGATTTCGGAAACATTCAGTACTTC	CASSQDSDFGNIQYF
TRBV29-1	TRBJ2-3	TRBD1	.	TGCAGCGTTCCGGGACAGGGGCGCACAGATACGCAGTATTTT	CSVPGQGRTDTQYF
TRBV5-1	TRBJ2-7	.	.	TGCGCCAGCAGGGAGGACGGCTCCTACGAGCAGTACTTC	CASREDGSYEQYF
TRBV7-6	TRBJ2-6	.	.	TGTGCCAGCAGCTTATACCCACCGTCCTCTGGGGCCAACGTCCTGACTTTC	CASSLYPPSSGANVLTF
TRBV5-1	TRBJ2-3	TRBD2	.	TGCGCCAGCAGCTCAGGACTAGCGGGGATCACAGATACGCAGTATTTT	CASSSGLAGITDTQYF
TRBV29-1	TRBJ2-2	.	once	TGCAGCGTTTATTCCAGCCCGTCGAACACCGGGGAGCTGTTTTTT	CSVYSSPSNTGELFF
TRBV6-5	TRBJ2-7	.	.	TGTGCCAGCAGTTACTCGAAGGACGGACGTTTCTCCTACGAGCAGTACTTC	CASSYSKDGRFSYEQYF
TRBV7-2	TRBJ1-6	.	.	TGTGCCAGCAGCCCCGAGGGAGCACCTAGGGATTCACCCCTCCACTTT	CASSPEGAPRDSPLHF
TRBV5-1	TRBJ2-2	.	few	TGCGCCAGCAGCTTGGAGACGAACACCGGGGAGCTGTTTTTT	CASSLETNTGELFF
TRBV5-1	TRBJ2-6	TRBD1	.	TGCGCCAGCCACTTGGGACAGTACTCTGGGGCCAACGTCCTGACTTTC	CASHLGQYSGANVLTF
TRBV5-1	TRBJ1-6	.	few	TGCGCCAGCAGCTCTGATCCAGACTATAATTCACCCCTCCACTTT	CASSSDPDYNSPLHF
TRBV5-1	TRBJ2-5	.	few	TGCGCCAGCAGCTCGGGGGTAATAGAGACCCAGTACTTC	CASSSGVIETQYF
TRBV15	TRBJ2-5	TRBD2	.	TGTGCCACCAGCAGAGATTGGACGGGACTAGCGGGGGGACAAGAGACCCAGTACTTC	CATSRDWTGLAGGQETQYF
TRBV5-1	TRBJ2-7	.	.	TGCGCCAGCAGCTTGTCTGGAGTCGAGCAGTACTTC	CASSLSGVEQYF
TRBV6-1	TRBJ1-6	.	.	TGTGCCAGCAGTGAATTCCTAACCGGGAATAATTCACCCCTCCACTTT	CASSEFLTGNNSPLHF
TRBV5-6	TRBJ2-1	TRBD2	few	TGTGCCAGCAGTTTACCGGGACTAGCTGTTAATGAGCAGTTCTTC	CASSLPGLAVNEQFF
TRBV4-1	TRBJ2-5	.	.	TGCGCCAGCAGCCAAGTGGTGCCGGCGGGAGAGACCCAGTACTTC	CASSQVVPAGETQYF
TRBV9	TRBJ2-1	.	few	TGTGCCAGCAGCGTAGGAGAGGGACTCTGGTTGTGGGGAGGCACCTACAATGAGCAGTTCTTC	CASSVGEGLWLWGGTYNEQFF